This T cell receptor beta chain comes out of a study of molecular identifiers for immune sequencing clone quantification. Germline V gene sequence: CDR1 SQVTM, CDR2 ANQGSEA. Trimming took 3 bases from V and 11 from J, leaving 15 bases between them. The CDR3 is made up of 12 amino acids. Using its own MiXCR run on the PCR reads, TCRdb lists one record per CDR3 protein. Of under 600,000 distinct CDR3 sequences in the sample, 20% to 25% were seen once. This clonotype was counted at least ten times. The genes are TRBV29-1 and TRBJ2-3, with D perhaps being TRBD1 or TRBD2 (5 bases each). Specimen: naive CD8+ T cells from blood, with Jurkat cell RNA spiked in. Noted subset: FACS-sorted CD8+CD4-CCR7+CD45RA+ naive T cells. This clonotype was obtained from a human donor in good health. Some libraries in this study had Jurkat cell RNA spiked in. The CDR3 reads CSVEKIGDEQYF. The DNA of the CDR3 is TGCAGCGTTGAGAAAATTGGGGACGAGCAGTATTTT.